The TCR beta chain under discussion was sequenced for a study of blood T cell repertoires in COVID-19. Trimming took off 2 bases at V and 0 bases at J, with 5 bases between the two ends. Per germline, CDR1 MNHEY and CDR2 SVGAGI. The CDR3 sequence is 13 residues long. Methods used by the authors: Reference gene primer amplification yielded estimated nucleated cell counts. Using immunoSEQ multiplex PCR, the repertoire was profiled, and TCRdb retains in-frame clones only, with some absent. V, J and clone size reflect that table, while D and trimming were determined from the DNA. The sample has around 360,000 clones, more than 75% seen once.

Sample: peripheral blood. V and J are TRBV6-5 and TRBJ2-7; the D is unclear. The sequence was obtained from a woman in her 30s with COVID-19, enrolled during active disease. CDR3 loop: CASSYDSSYEQYF. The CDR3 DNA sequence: TGTGCCAGCAGTTACGATAGCTCCTACGAGCAGTACTTC.